This entry is about one T cell receptor (beta chain). There is no known antigen for this receptor. Per-base qualities were not stored, and no clone one base away is much larger. The cysteine opens and the phenylalanine closes a CDR3 of 16 amino acids. The DNA shown is the 48-base CDR3, in frame from base 1. Relative to germline, V is missing 3 bases and J is missing 4 bases, with 9 bases of the junction outside any gene match. The germline V gene specifies KGHSH as CDR1 and LQKENI as CDR2. TCRbeta CDR3 regions were amplified from genomic DNA by means of the immunoSEQ Assay, a bias-controlled multiplex PCR. The source study handled its data this way. The number of nucleated cells in each sample was estimated from the amplification of reference gene primers within the assay. To quantify the absolute abundance of each unique TCRbeta CDR3 rearrangement, sequence reads were collapsed and filtered. For each sample, productive Simpson clonality was calculated by taking the square root of Simpson's diversity index across productive rearrangements. The immuneACCESS repertoire file appears here via TCRdb, limited to in-frame rearrangements. These files lack a portion of the clones; in checked studies, under half of the deficit traces to unresolved V genes, and the cause of the others is not known. That table furnishes V, J and clone size, whereas the DNA furnished D and trimming. The sample records 31,000 or so clones, around 85% of which are singletons. The top ten clonotypes cover roughly 7% of the sample.

Each collaborating institution followed its own protocols to collect whole blood in K2EDTA tubes. For TCRbeta analysis, collaborators shipped samples as frozen whole blood, isolated PBMCs, or DNA extracted from either of those sample types. The data originate from a study of blood T cell repertoires in COVID-19 (TCRdb year 2020). Turning to the overall study: Samples from collaborators originated in the United States, Italy and Spain and spanned both the acute and convalescent phases of COVID-19. Where available, HLA class I and class II types were taken from metadata supplied by the sample provider and were not determined by assay-based typing. The dataset comprised deeply sampled blood TCRbeta repertoires from subjects exposed to, actively infected with, or recovered from COVID-19. The sample metadata nearly always contained a de-identified subject ID, COVID-19 status, age in years and sex. The repertoires were made available in a free public database intended to serve as a resource for research on the immune response to SARS-CoV-2. Samples came from the ongoing ImmuneRACE study (first 160 participants) plus 1,254 subjects from 6 global collaborators. The prospective study material was composed of cDNA or gDNA derived from T cells, B-cell-depleted T cells, or PBMCs. Results and caveats for the whole study, not just this receptor: How much clinical and demographic metadata was included differed by source and by participant, and the metadata was provided uncurated.

Material: peripheral blood. The receptor chain draws on TRBV18 and TRBJ1-2; 9 central bases correspond to TRBD1. This sequence was found in a human donor in a cohort sampled during active COVID-19. Here the CDR3 is given as CASSPTGQGSPYGYTF. The DNA sequence reads TGTGCCAGCTCACCTACGGGACAGGGCAGTCCCTATGGCTACACCTTC.